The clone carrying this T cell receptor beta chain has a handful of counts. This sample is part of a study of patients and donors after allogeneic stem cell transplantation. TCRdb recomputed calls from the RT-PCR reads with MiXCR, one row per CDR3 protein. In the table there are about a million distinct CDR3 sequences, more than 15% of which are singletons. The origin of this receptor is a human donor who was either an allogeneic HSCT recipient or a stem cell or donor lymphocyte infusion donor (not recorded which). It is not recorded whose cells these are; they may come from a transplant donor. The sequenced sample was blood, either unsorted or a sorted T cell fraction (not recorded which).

The CDR3 DNA is TGTGCCAGCAGCTTGCTGGGACAGCATAACACTGAAGCTTTCTTT. Protein: CASSLLGQHNTEAFF. The chain links TRBV5-6 to TRBJ1-1; 7 nucleotides match TRBD1. Germline CDR1 is SGHDT and CDR2 is YYEEEE. The CDR3 spans 15 residues. V dropped 1 base and J dropped 2; count of bases not matched to a gene: 5.